Shown below are 2 T cell receptor beta chains from a single sample sequenced in a study of T cells in Graves' hyperthyroidism and ophthalmopathy. Amplification of TCR beta CDR3 regions was performed using RNA transcripts as template. TCR CDR3 regions were first amplified by RT-PCR with HTBI primers. A single record per CDR3 protein comes from TCRdb applying MiXCR to the multiplex PCR reads. The sample comprises fewer than 350,000 distinct CDR3 sequences, 10% to 15% of which are singletons, and 6% to 8% rests with the top ten. The sequenced material came from blood. Receptors were obtained from a young woman with Graves' hyperthyroidism that later progressed to Graves' ophthalmopathy.

This clonotype was recorded at least ten times. V usage is TRBV5-5 and J usage is TRBJ2-7; the D is unclear. V was trimmed by 4 bases and J by 3 bases, leaving 8 bases between them. The germline V gene encodes CDR1 SGHKS and CDR2 YYEKEE (reference sequence). The length of the CDR3 is 12 residues. CDR3 protein: CASSTRNYEQYF. CDR3 DNA sequence: TGTGCCAGCAGCACCCGGAACTACGAGCAGTACTTC.

The rearrangement links TRBV5-1 to TRBJ2-3; TRBD2 matches 14 bases. In germline, CDR1 is SGHRS, CDR2 YFSETQ. V was clipped by 2 bases and J by 3 bases; unmatched bases: 8. CDR3 length: 18 residues. The CDR3 loop reads CASSFQGTSGSGTDTQYF. Written as DNA, the CDR3 is TGCGCCAGCAGCTTTCAGGGGACTAGCGGGAGTGGAACAGATACGCAGTATTTT.